This T cell receptor beta chain was found in a study of early T cells in non-severe SARS-CoV-2 infection. Across the study: Bulk RNA from unsorted whole blood was sequenced; chains were unpaired.

The library protocol tagged individual cDNA molecules with unique molecular identifiers. MiXCR, applied by TCRdb to the 5' RACE reads, yields one record per CDR3 protein. This sample carries around 80,000 distinct CDR3 sequences, less than 11% of them seen once, and the ten largest clones take around 8%. This clonotype occurred many times. The CDR3 is made up of 15 amino acids. The V end lost 5 bases, the J end lost 1 base, and 17 bases lay between the germline ends. The V gene's germline CDR1 is GTSNPN and CDR2 SVGIG (reference sequence). This sequence originates from an adult who was a healthcare worker with PCR-confirmed SARS-CoV-2 infection or an uninfected control (not recorded which). The chain employs TRBV30 and TRBJ1-2; D possibly corresponds to TRBD1 (5 bases). The material was whole blood, obtained at baseline. The CDR3 is CAWYKDRPYNYGYTF. The CDR3 coding sequence is TGTGCCTGGTATAAAGACAGACCTTATAACTATGGCTACACCTTC. Complete variable domain (other parts from reference TRBV30 and TRBJ1-2): SQTIHQWPATLVQPVGSPLSLECTVEGTSNPNLYWYRQAAGRGLQLLFYSVGIGQISSEVPQNLSASRPQDRQFILSSKKLLLSDSGFYLCAWYKDRPYNYGYTFGSGTRLTVV.